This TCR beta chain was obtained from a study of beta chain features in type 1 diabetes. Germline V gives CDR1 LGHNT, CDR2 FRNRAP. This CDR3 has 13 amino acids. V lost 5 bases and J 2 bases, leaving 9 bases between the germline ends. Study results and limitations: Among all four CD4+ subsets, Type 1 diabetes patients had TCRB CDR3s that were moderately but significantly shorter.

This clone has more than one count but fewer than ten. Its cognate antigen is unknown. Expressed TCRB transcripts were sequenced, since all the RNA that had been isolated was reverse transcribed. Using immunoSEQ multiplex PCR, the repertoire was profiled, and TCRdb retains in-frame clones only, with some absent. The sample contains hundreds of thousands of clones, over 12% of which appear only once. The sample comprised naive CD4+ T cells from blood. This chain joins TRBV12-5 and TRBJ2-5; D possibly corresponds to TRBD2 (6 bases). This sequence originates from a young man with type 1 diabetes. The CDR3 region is CASGTGTQETQYF. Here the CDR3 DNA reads TGTGCTAGTGGTACCGGGACTCAAGAGACCCAGTACTTC.